This T cell receptor beta chain was recovered during a study of neoadjuvant nivolumab and ipilimumab in lung cancer. For the study at large: The combination arm added day-1 ipilimumab 1 mg/kg to nivolumab 3 mg/kg on days 1, 15, 29.

TCRdb keeps only in-frame clones here, not all; method: immunoSEQ multiplex PCR. The sample carries roughly 19,000 clones, more than 65% recorded once. Whole-study findings and limits: TCR richness and clonality were higher in tumors than adjacent uninvolved lung. Only two of four nivolumab-treated tumors gained richness and clonality by surgery.

Turning to this clone: Its specificity is unknown.

Sequenced here: tumor tissue, sampled after neoadjuvant nivolumab, alone or with ipilimumab, at or shortly before surgery. This clonotype was sampled from an adult with non-small cell lung cancer.

CDR3 region: CASSPGRGPDTQYF. CDR3 DNA: TGTGCCAGCAGCCCCGGGAGAGGGCCAGATACGCAGTATTTT. J is TRBJ2-3 and V is TRBV7-2; a possible D gene is TRBD2 (6 bases). CDR3 length: 14 residues. Trimming left V 5 bases short and J 4 bases short, with 13 bases between. Germline V CDR1 and CDR2: SGHTA, FQGNSA.